This T cell receptor (beta chain) was obtained from a study of PD-L1 blockade in urothelial cancer. As for the study in general: About nine tenths of the roughly 29 patients comprised males who had bladder-origin urothelial cancer. Typically, measured as a median, blood samples had more than 110,000 T cells. Once treatment had started, blood was analyzed at 3 weeks (second dose) and again at 6 weeks.

Assay: immunoSEQ multiplex PCR; the TCRdb copy retains only in-frame clones and omits some. The data hold some 110,000 clones, with about 91% observed a single time. Time point reported: peripheral blood 6 weeks after treatment start. Germline V gene data show CDR1 as MGHRA and CDR2 as YSYEKL. The V segment lost 4 bases and the J segment 6 bases; nucleotides outside the gene matches: 20. The CDR3 has 19 residues. This sample comprised PBMCs, obtained around atezolizumab (anti-PD-L1) treatment. The source is a man aged 60 to 69 with urothelial cancer. The chain carries TRBV4-1 and TRBJ2-1; TRBD1 matches 8 bases. In DNA, the CDR3 is TGCGCCAGCAGCCGGATAGGCTCCATCCGGGACAGGAAAGCCAATGAGCAGTTCTTC. This gives the protein CASSRIGSIRDRKANEQFF.